This T cell receptor (beta chain) emerged from a study of blood T cell repertoires in COVID-19 (dated by TCRdb to the early 2020s). Regarding the complete study: The collaborator samples originated in the United States, Italy and Spain and spanned the acute and convalescent phases of COVID-19. The samples were drawn from two sources: the first 160 participants of the ongoing ImmuneRACE study, and 1,000 to 1,500 subjects contributed by 6 global collaborators. Where HLA class I and class II types were available, the types were taken from metadata supplied by the sample provider, not from assay-based typing. A freely available public database, intended as a resource for researchers studying the immune response to SARS-CoV-2, is where the repertoires were released. The prospective study material was composed of cDNA or gDNA derived from T cells, B-cell-depleted T cells, or PBMCs. Deeply sampled blood TCRbeta repertoires from subjects exposed to, actively infected with, or recovered from COVID-19 were included in the dataset. Nearly every sample came with metadata listing a de-identified subject ID, COVID-19 status, age in years and sex.

CDR1 and CDR2 were assigned from the germline V gene as KGHDR and SFDVKD. V is pared back by 1 base and J by 6 bases, with 12 bases lying between the germline termini. Measured from the cysteine to the phenylalanine, the CDR3 is 15 residues long. This entry keeps only the CDR3 DNA: 45 bases, framed from base 1. TCRbeta CDR3 regions were amplified from genomic DNA using the immunoSEQ Assay, a bias-controlled multiplex PCR. As for the original processing: Within the assay, amplification of reference gene primers was used to estimate how many nucleated cells each sample contained. To quantify the absolute abundance of each unique TCRbeta CDR3 rearrangement, sequence reads were collapsed and filtered. Productive Simpson clonality was computed per sample as the square root of Simpson's diversity index over productive rearrangements. The source is immuneACCESS, and TCRdb retained only in-frame sequences with V and J called. Part of the clones is not carried over; for the studies checked, unresolved V genes explain less than half of this, and the remainder is unexplained. V and J calls and clone size are copied from that table; D and trimming were computed from the DNA. This sample gives under 250,000 clones in total; 70% to 90% of them show up just once. Roughly 2.7% of the sample lies in the top ten.

Results and caveats for the whole study, not just this receptor: The amount of clinical and demographic metadata varied by source and participant and was provided uncurated.

Collaborating institutions collected whole blood in K2EDTA tubes following their own protocols. For TCRbeta analysis, collaborator samples were shipped as frozen whole blood, as isolated PBMCs, or as DNA extracted from either sample type. On this clone itself: Its antigen remains undetermined. No qualities accompany the bases; no much larger clone lies one base away.

The sample consisted of peripheral blood. Recombination joined TRBV24-1 with TRBJ2-1, with TRBD2 perhaps the D gene, on 6 matching bases. The sequence came from a woman in her 70s with active or convalescent COVID-19. The encoded CDR3 is CATSDLRAGGNEQFF. The DNA sequence is as follows: TGTGCCACCAGTGATTTAAGGGCCGGGGGCAATGAGCAGTTCTTC.